A single sample is the source of the 7 T cell receptor beta chains below, sequenced in a study of T cells in localized non-small cell lung cancer (dated by TCRdb to the early 2020s). Library creation used the immunoSEQ multiplex PCR assay. The immuneACCESS repertoire file appears here via TCRdb, limited to in-frame rearrangements. These files lack a portion of the clones; in checked studies, under half of the deficit traces to unresolved V genes, and the cause of the others is not known. This sample holds about 1,400 clones; less than 25% were observed only once. Around 25% of the sample is taken by the ten largest. The sequenced sample was normal lung tissue next to the tumor, obtained before any cancer treatment. These receptors were collected from a male donor at least 60 years old with stage III squamous cell lung carcinoma.

This clone was counted once. V gene TRBV29-1 combines with J gene TRBJ2-1; 7 positions agree with TRBD2. CDR1 and CDR2 (germline): SQVTM, ANQGSEA. The CDR3 is 16 amino acids. With 0 bases clipped from V and 3 bases from J, the junction kept 8 bases outside the gene matches. This CDR3 is CSVEDPLASIYNEQFF. Written as DNA, the CDR3 is TGCAGCGTTGAAGATCCACTAGCGTCGATCTACAATGAGCAGTTCTTC.

This clone is classed as medium-sized. This chain connects TRBV6-8 to TRBJ2-1, with D possibly being TRBD2 (5 bases). The CDR3 consists of 17 residues. Germline V gives CDR1 MNHGY, CDR2 SAAAGT. The V end lost 0 bases, the J end lost 2 bases, and 14 bases lay between the germline ends. As DNA, the CDR3 is TGTGCCAGCAGTTACTCGAGGGCGGTCGGGCCCTACAATGAGCAGTTCTTC. This translates into CASSYSRAVGPYNEQFF.

V and J are TRBV4-1 and TRBJ1-5; D ambiguous. Germline V lookup: CDR1 MGHRA, CDR2 YSYEKL. Trimming pared 1 base from V and 1 base from J, leaving 8 bases between. The CDR3 loop spans 15 amino acids. DNA for the CDR3: TGCGCCAGCAGCCAAGTCCCTGGAAGCAATCAGCCCCAGCATTTT. This gives the protein CASSQVPGSNQPQHF.

This clone was observed a handful of times. The CDR3 sequence is CASSPGRGFYEQYF. In nucleotides, the CDR3 is TGTGCCAGCTCACCAGGCAGGGGGTTCTACGAGCAGTACTTC. The V and J genes are TRBV18 and TRBJ2-7; the match to TRBD1 covers 7 bases. Trimming at V came to 2 bases and at J to 3 bases, leaving 4 bases not matched to a gene. Germline CDR1 and CDR2: KGHSH and LQKENI. The CDR3 covers 14 residues.

This clone ranks as medium-sized (0.01 to 0.1%). The rearrangement joins TRBV6-8 to TRBJ2-7; no reliable D call. CDR3 length: 14 amino acids. The germline gives CDR1 MNHGY, CDR2 SAAAGT. V was trimmed by 4 bases and J by 0 bases, leaving 10 bases between them. The CDR3 DNA is TGTGCCAGCAGTTCACCCGCAGCCTCCTACGAGCAGTACTTC. This translates into CASSSPAASYEQYF.

This clone qualifies as medium-sized. The chain combines TRBV9 with TRBJ2-3; D is perhaps TRBD1 (6 bases). CDR3 length: 15 amino acids. CDR1 is SGDLS, CDR2 YYNGEE, per germline. V was shortened by 0 bases and J by 0 bases, with 8 bases between the two germline ends. The CDR3 nucleotides are TGTGCCAGCAGCGTAGGACAGGATAGCACAGATACGCAGTATTTT. Its translation: CASSVGQDSTDTQYF. The variable domain in full, completed from reference TRBV9 and TRBJ2-3, reads DSGVTQTPKHLITATGQRVTLRCSPRSGDLSVYWYQQSLDQGLQFLIQYYNGEERAKGNILERFSAQQFPDLHSELNLSSLELGDSALYFCASSVGQDSTDTQYFGPGTRLTVL.

J is TRBJ2-5 and V is TRBV25-1; 10 bases fit TRBD1. The CDR3 totals 15 residues. CDR1 is MGHDK and CDR2 is SYGVNS in the germline V gene. V dropped 4 bases and J dropped 3; count of bases not matched to a gene: 5. The DNA of the CDR3 is TGTGCCAGCAGTGGACGGGGACAGGGGAAAGAGACCCAGTACTTC. This codes for CASSGRGQGKETQYF.